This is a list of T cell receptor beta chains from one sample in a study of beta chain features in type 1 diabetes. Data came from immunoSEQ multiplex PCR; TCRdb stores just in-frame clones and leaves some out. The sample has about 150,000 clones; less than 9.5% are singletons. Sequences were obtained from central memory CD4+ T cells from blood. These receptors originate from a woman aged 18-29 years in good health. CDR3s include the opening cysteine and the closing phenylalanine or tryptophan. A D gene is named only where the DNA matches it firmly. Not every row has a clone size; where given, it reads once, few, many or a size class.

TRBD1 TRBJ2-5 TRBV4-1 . CASSHQGAKRETQYF TGCGCCAGCAGCCATCAGGGGGCTAAACGGGAGACCCAGTACTTC
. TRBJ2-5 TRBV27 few CASSLGARQETQYF TGTGCCAGCAGTTTGGGAGCGAGACAAGAGACCCAGTACTTC
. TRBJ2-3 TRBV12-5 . CASGLGERSTDTQYF TGTGCTAGTGGTTTGGGGGAGAGGAGTACAGATACGCAGTATTTT
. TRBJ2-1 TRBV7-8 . CASSLVGSPNEQFF TGTGCCAGCAGCTTAGTTGGTAGTCCCAATGAGCAGTTCTTC
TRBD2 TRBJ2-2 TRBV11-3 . CASSSTSGVNGGELFF TGTGCCAGCAGCTCGACTAGCGGGGTTAACGGCGGGGAGCTGTTTTTT
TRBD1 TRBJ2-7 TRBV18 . CASSPPNGQGLMYF TGTGCCAGCTCACCGCCCAACGGACAGGGGCTTATGTACTTC
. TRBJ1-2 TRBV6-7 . CASTRTRWKGSYTF TGTGCCAGCACCAGGACACGCTGGAAGGGGAGCTACACCTTC
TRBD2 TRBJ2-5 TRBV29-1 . CSAGGRGETQYF TGCAGCGCCGGCGGGAGGGGTGAGACCCAGTACTTC
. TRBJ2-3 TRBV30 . CAWSVRNRETQYF TGTGCCTGGAGTGTACGTAACCGCGAAACGCAGTATTTT
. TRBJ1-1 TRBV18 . CASSLQAMNTEAFF TGTGCCAGCTCACTTCAGGCGATGAACACTGAAGCTTTCTTT
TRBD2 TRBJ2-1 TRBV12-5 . CASGPPGLAGNEQFF TGTGCTAGTGGTCCACCGGGACTAGCGGGAAACGAGCAGTTCTTC
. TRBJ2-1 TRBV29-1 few CSAEGQYADNEQFF TGCAGCGCGGAGGGACAGTACGCGGACAATGAGCAGTTCTTC
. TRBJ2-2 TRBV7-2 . CASSSPSTGRSGELFF TGTGCCAGCAGCTCACCATCGACAGGGAGGTCCGGGGAGCTGTTTTTT
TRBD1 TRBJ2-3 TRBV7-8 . CASSPSGGVTDTQYF TGTGCCAGCAGCCCATCAGGGGGAGTCACAGATACGCAGTATTTT
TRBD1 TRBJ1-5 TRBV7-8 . CASSQDRGNQPQHF TGTGCCAGCAGCCAGGACAGGGGCAATCAGCCCCAGCATTTT
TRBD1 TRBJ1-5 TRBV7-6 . CASSDRDRGSISNQPQHF TGTGCCAGCAGCGACCGGGACAGGGGGTCTATTAGCAATCAGCCCCAGCATTTT
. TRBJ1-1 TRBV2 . CASSERRGTTEAFF TGTGCCAGCAGTGAAAGGAGGGGTACCACTGAAGCTTTCTTT
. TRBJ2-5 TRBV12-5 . CASGITEKETQYF TGTGCTAGTGGCATCACAGAGAAAGAGACCCAGTACTTC
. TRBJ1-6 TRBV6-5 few CASSTGYNSPLHF TGTGCTAGCTCCACAGGTTATAATTCACCCCTCCACTTT
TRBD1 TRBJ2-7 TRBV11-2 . CASSPGPGGLSYEQYF TGTGCCAGCAGCCCAGGGCCAGGGGGTCTCTCCTACGAGCAGTACTTC
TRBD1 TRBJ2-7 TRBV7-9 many CASSLGILGQAKPYEQYF TGTGCCAGCAGCTTAGGCATCCTGGGACAGGCTAAGCCCTACGAGCAGTACTTC
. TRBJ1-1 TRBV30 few CAWSAREGRGEAFF TGTGCCTGGAGTGCGCGAGAGGGGAGGGGTGAAGCTTTCTTT
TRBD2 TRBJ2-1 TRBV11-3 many CASSRLAGVGSQGNEQFF TGTGCCAGCAGCCGACTAGCGGGAGTAGGTTCTCAAGGCAATGAGCAGTTCTTC
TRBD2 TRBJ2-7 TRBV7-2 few CASSLDVAGVAYEQYF TGTGCCAGCAGCTTAGATGTGGCGGGAGTGGCCTACGAGCAGTACTTC
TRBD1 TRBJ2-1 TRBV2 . CASSSDRDASNEQFF TGTGCCAGCAGCTCCGACAGGGACGCGAGCAATGAGCAGTTCTTC
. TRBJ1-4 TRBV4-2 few CASSQATGRDEKLFF TGTGCCAGCAGCCAAGCCACGGGGAGGGATGAAAAACTGTTTTTT
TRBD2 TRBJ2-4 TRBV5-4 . CASSPGLAGTQNIQYF TGTGCCAGCAGCCCTGGACTAGCGGGAACTCAAAACATTCAGTACTTC
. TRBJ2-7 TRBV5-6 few CASSSWALYEQYF TGTGCCAGCAGCTCCTGGGCCCTCTACGAGCAGTACTTC
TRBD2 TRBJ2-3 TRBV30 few CAWRLSGSGSTDTQYF TGTGCCTGGAGGCTGAGCGGGAGTGGGAGCACAGATACGCAGTATTTT
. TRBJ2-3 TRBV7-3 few CASSLEGRADTQYF TGTGCCAGCAGCTTAGAAGGCAGGGCAGATACGCAGTATTTT
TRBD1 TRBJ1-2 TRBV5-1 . CASSLWGTGSNYGYTF TGCGCCAGCAGCCTCTGGGGGACAGGGTCTAACTATGGCTACACCTTC
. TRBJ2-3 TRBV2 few CASRGEGDTQYF TGTGCCAGCAGGGGCGAGGGAGATACGCAGTATTTT
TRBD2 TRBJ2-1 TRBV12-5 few CASGLVPQAGGATNEQFF TGTGCTAGTGGTTTGGTACCCCAAGCGGGAGGGGCCACCAATGAGCAGTTCTTC
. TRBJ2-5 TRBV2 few CASTREETQYF TGTGCCAGCACTAGGGAGGAGACCCAGTACTTC
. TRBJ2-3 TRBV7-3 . CASSPQGGRDTQYF TGTGCCAGCAGCCCGCAAGGGGGTCGCGATACGCAGTATTTT
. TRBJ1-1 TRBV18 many CASASGGLGNTEAFF TGTGCCAGCGCCTCGGGAGGTTTGGGGAACACTGAAGCTTTCTTT
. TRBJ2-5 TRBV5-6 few CASSPYRETQYF TGTGCCAGCAGCCCATACAGAGAGACCCAGTACTTC
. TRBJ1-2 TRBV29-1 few CSAEGVGYGYTF TGCAGCGCAGAGGGGGTCGGCTATGGCTACACCTTC
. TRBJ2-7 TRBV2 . CASSESEGVYEQYF TGTGCCAGCAGTGAAAGCGAGGGGGTATACGAGCAGTACTTC
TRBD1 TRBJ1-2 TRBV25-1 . CASSELRTGTTF TGTGCCAGCAGTGAGCTTCGGACAGGGACCACCTTC
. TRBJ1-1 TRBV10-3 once CAISADRGVRNTEAFF TGTGCCATCAGCGCCGACCGGGGGGTTAGGAACACTGAAGCTTTCTTT
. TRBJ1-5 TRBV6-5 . CASSASSRGFQPQHF TGTGCCAGCAGTGCCTCCTCCCGGGGTTTCCAGCCCCAGCATTTT
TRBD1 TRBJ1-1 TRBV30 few CAIQGANTEAFF TGTGCCATACAGGGGGCGAACACTGAAGCTTTCTTT
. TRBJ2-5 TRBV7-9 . CASSVKETQYF TGTGCCAGCAGCGTAAAAGAGACCCAGTACTTC
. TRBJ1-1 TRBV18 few CASSPPRGGEAFF TGTGCCAGCTCACCGCCACGGGGGGGAGAAGCTTTCTTT
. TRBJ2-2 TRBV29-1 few CSVDRGNTGELFF TGCAGCGTTGACAGGGGGAACACCGGGGAGCTGTTTTTT
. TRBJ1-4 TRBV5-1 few CASSLEPQGNEKLFF TGCGCCAGCAGCTTGGAGCCCCAGGGGAACGAAAAACTGTTTTTT
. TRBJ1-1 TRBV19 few CASSIDGENTEAFF TGTGCCAGTAGTATAGACGGTGAGAACACTGAAGCTTTCTTT
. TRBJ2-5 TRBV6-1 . CASSPGYQETQYF TGTGCCAGCAGCCCGGGGTACCAAGAGACCCAGTACTTC
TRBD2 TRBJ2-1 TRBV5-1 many CASSLGLAGRNEQFF TGCGCCAGCAGCTTGGGACTAGCGGGGCGGAATGAGCAGTTCTTC
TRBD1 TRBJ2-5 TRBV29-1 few CSVEWTGLSETQYF TGCAGCGTTGAGTGGACAGGGCTGTCGGAGACCCAGTACTTC
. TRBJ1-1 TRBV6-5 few CASSYSTGRVGTEAFF TGTGCCAGCAGTTACTCCACTGGCAGGGTGGGCACTGAAGCTTTCTTT
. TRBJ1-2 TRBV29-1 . CSVETLGLGYTF TGCAGCGTTGAAACCCTGGGACTTGGCTACACCTTC
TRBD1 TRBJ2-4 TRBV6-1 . CASSADRQIDKNIQYF TGTGCCAGCAGTGCGGACAGGCAGATTGACAAAAACATTCAGTACTTC
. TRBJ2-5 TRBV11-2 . CASSLRVGVQTQYF TGTGCCAGCAGCCTACGGGTAGGGGTGCAGACCCAGTACTTC